This T cell receptor beta chain stems from a study of memory CD4+ T cells and cytomegalovirus serostatus. The study's findings and limits: Each of approximately 73 CMV-associated TCRbeta sequences occurred in one to five individuals.

This table comes from immunoSEQ multiplex PCR, and its TCRdb copy is limited to in-frame clones, with some not included. The sample records about 75,000 clones, around four fifths being singletons. Single viable CD3+CD4+CD8-CD45RO+ cells were sorted as the memory CD4+ T cells. As for this clone: The antigen is not known.

This CDR3 is 14 amino acids long. Germline CDR1 and CDR2: LNHDA and SQIVND (reference sequence). Trimming took 4 bases from V and 2 from J; bases not matched to a gene: 3. This receptor was identified in an adult in good health and CMV-seropositive. Source material: memory CD4+ T cells from blood. This sequence joins TRBV19 and TRBJ2-7; 9 bases match TRBD1. CDR3 coding DNA: TGTGCCAGTAGTACGACAGGGGGACCCTACGAGCAGTACTTC. This gives the protein CASSTTGGPYEQYF.